This TCR beta chain comes out of a study of healthy donors' naive CD4 and CD8 T cells. Notes on the study in general: Positive CDR3 charge linked to CD4+ cells, negative to CD8+ cells. Naive CD4+ and CD8+ cells reportedly differed in usage of most V and J genes.

TCR libraries were built from about 500 ng of total RNA by linear amplification. The authors' processing: Roughly 5 healthy donors contributed fewer than 95,000 sequenced TCR alpha transcripts. TCRdb used MiXCR to reprocess the reads, holding one entry per CDR3 protein. Clone size and V and J calls follow TCRdb, not the original study. The table lists 150,000 to 200,000 distinct CDR3 sequences, 74% of them singletons, with 2.3% in the top ten. Naive CD4+ cells were sorted as CD4+CD8-CD45RO-CD45RA+; naive CD8+ as CD8+CD4-CD45RA+CD27bright. V gave up 3 bases and J gave up 3 bases; unmatched junction bases: 20. There are 19 residues in the CDR3. The germline V gene encodes CDR1 MNHEY and CDR2 SMNVEV (reference sequence). As to this clonotype: Its antigen is undetermined.

The receptor was isolated from a pool of human donors in good health; the sample pools cells from several healthy donors. What was sequenced was naive CD4+ and CD8+ T cells sorted from blood, pooled from several donors. This chain uses TRBV27 with TRBJ2-7; 7 bases are shared with TRBD1. CDR3 amino acids: CASSLVQVGVTRDSYEQYF. CDR3 coding DNA: TGTGCCAGCAGTTTGGTCCAGGTGGGGGTAACCCGGGACAGCTACGAGCAGTACTTC.